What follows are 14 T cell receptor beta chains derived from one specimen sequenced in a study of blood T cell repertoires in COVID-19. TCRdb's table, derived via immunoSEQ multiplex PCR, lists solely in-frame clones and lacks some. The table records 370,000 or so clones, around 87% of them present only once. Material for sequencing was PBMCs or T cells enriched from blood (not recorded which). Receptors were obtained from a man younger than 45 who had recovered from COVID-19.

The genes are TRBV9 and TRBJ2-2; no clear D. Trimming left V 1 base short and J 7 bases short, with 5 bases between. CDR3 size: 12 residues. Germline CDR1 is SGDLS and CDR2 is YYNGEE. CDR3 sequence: CASSVMRGELFF. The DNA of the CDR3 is TGTGCCAGCAGCGTAATGCGCGGGGAGCTGTTTTTT.

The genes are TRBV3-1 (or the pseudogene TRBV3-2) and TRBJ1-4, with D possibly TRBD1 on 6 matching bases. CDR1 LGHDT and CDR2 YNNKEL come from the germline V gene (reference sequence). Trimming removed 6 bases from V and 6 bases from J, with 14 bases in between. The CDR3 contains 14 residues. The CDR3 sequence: CASRRGGIDEKLFF. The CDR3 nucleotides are TGTGCCAGCAGAAGGGGGGGCATCGATGAAAAACTGTTTTTT.

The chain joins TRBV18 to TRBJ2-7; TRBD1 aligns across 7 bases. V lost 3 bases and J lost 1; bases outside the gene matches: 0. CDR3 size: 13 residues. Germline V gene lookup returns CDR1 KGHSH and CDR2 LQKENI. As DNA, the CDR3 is TGTGCCAGCTCACCGGACAGGTCCTACGAGCAGTACTTC. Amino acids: CASSPDRSYEQYF.

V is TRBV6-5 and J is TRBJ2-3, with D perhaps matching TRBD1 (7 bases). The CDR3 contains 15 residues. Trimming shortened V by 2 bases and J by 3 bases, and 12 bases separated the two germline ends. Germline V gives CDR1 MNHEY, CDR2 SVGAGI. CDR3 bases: TGTGCCAGCAGTTACGGAGGGGGCGTTACAGATACGCAGTATTTT. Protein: CASSYGGGVTDTQYF.

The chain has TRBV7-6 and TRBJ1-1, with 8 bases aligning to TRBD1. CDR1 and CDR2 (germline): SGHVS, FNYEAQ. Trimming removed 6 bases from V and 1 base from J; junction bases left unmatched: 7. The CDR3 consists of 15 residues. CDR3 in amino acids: CASRGAGQGNTEAFF. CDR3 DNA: TGTGCCAGCAGGGGGGCCGGACAGGGGAACACTGAAGCTTTCTTT.

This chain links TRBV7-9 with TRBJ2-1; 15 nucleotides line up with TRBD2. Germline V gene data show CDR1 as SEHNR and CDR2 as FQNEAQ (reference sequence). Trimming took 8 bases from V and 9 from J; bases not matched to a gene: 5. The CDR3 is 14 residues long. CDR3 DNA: TGTGCCAGCGGACTAGCGGGGGGGTTGGGTGAGCAGTTCTTC. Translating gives CASGLAGGLGEQFF. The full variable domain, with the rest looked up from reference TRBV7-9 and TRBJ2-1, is DTGVSQNPRHKITKRGQNVTFRCDPISEHNRLYWYRQTLGQGPEFLTYFQNEAQLEKSRLLSDRFSAERPKGSFSTLEIQRTEQGDSAMYLCASGLAGGLGEQFFGPGTRLTVL.

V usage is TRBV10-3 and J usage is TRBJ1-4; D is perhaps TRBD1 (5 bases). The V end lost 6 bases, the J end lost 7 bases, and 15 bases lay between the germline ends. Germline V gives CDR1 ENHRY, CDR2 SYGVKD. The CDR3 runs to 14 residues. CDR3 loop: CAIRLPGLAEKLFF. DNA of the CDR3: TGTGCCATCAGACTTCCAGGGCTCGCTGAAAAACTGTTTTTT.

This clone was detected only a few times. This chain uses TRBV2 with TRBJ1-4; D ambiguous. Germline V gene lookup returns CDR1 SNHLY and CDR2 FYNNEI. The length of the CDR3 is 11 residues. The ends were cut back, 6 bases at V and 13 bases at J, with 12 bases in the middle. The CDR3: CASSRLEGLFF. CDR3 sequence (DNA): TGTGCCAGCAGCCGTTTAGAGGGACTGTTTTTT.

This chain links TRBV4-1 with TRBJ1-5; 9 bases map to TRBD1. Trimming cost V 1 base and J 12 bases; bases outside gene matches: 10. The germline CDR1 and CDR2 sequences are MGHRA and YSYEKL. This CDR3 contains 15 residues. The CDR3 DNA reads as TGCGCCAGCAGCCAAGGGATTGGTGCGGGACAGGGCCAGCATTTT. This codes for CASSQGIGAGQGQHF.

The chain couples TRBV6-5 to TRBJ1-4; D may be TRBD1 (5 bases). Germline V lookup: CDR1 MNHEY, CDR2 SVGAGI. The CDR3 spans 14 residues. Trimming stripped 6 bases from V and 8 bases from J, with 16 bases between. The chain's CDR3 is CASRRHLDIEKLFF. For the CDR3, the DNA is TGTGCCAGCAGACGACACCTGGACATCGAAAAACTGTTTTTT.

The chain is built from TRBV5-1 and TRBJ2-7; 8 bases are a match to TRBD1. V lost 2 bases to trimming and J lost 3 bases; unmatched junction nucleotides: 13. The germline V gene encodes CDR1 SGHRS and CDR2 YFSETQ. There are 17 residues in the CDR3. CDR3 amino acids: CASSFSAPGQVSYEQYF. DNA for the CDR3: TGCGCCAGCAGCTTCTCCGCGCCGGGACAGGTCAGCTACGAGCAGTACTTC.

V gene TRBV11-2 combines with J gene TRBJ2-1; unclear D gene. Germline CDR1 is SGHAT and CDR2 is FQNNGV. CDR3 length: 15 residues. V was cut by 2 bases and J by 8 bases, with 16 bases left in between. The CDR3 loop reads CASSLSGLLGYEQFF. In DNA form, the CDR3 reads TGTGCCAGCAGCTTAAGTGGTCTCCTAGGCTATGAGCAGTTCTTC.

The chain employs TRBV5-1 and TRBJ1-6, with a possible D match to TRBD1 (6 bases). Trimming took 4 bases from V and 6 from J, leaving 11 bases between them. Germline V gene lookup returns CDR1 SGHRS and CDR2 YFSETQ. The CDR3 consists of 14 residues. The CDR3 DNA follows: TGCGCCAGCAGCGCCGGACAGACTAATTCACCCCTCCACTTT. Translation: CASSAGQTNSPLHF.

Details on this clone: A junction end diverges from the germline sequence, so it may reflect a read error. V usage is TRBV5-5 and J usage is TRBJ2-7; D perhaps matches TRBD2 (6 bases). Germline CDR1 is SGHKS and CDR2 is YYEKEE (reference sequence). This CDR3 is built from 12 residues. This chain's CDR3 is CASSLAAGRWHF. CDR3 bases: TGTGCCAGCAGCTTGGCCGCGGGGAGGTGGCACTTC.